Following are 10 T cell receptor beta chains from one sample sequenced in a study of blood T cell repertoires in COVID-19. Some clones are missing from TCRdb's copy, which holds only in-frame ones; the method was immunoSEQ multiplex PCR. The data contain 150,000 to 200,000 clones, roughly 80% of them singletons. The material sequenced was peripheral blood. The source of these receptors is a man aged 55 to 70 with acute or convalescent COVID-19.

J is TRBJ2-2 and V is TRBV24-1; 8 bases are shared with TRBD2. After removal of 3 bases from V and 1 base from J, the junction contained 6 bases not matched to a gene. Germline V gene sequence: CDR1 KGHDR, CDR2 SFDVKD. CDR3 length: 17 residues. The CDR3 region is CATSDLTGGWNTGELFF. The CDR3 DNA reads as TGTGCCACCAGTGATCTTACGGGAGGGTGGAACACCGGGGAGCTGTTTTTT.

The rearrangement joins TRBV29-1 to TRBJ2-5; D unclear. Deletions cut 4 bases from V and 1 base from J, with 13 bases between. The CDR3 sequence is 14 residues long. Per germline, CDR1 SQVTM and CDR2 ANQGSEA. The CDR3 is CSVGVTFAQETQYF. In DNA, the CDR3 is TGCAGCGTTGGAGTGACATTTGCCCAAGAGACCCAGTACTTC.

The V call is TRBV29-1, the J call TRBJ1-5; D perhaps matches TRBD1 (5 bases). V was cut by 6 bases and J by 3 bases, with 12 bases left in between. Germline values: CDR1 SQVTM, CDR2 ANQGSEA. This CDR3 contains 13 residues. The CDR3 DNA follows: TGCAGCGTCCGTGACAGCAACAATCAGCCCCAGCATTTT. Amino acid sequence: CSVRDSNNQPQHF.

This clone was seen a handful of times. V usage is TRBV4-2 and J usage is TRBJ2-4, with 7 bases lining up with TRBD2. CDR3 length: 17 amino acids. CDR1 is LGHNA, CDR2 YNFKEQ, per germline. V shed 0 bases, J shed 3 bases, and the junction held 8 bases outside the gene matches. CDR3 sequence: CASSQELGTMGKNIQYF. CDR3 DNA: TGTGCCAGCAGCCAAGAGTTGGGGACTATGGGCAAAAACATTCAGTACTTC.

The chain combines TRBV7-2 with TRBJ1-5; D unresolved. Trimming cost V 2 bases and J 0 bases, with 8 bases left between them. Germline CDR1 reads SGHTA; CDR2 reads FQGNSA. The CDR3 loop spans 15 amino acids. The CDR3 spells CASSLTSVSNQPQHF. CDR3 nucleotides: TGTGCCAGCAGCTTAACATCTGTTAGCAATCAGCCCCAGCATTTT.

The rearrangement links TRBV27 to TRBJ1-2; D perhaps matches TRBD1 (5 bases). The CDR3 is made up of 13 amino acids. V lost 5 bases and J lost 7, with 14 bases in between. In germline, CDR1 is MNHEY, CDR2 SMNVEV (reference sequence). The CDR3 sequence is CASSLQGDGGYTF. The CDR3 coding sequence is TGTGCCAGCAGTCTTCAGGGTGACGGTGGCTACACCTTC.

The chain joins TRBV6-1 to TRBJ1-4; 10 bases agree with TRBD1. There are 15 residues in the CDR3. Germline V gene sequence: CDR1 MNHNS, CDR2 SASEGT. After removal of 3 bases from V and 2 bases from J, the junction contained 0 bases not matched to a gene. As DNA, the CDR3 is TGTGCCAGCAGTGAGGACAGGGGGACTAATGAAAAACTGTTTTTT. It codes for CASSEDRGTNEKLFF.

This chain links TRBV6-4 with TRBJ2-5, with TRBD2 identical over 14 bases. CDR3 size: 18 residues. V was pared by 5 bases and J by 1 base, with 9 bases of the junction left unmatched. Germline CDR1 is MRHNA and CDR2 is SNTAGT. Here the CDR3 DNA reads TGTGCCAGCAGTCTAGGACTAGCGGGGGGCCACGGCCAAGAGACCCAGTACTTC. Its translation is CASSLGLAGGHGQETQYF.

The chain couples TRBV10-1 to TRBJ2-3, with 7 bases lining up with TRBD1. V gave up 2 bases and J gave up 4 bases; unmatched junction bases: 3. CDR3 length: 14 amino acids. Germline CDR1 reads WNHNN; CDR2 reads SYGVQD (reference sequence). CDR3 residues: CASSEPGTADTQYF. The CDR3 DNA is TGCGCCAGCAGTGAGCCCGGGACAGCAGATACGCAGTATTTT.

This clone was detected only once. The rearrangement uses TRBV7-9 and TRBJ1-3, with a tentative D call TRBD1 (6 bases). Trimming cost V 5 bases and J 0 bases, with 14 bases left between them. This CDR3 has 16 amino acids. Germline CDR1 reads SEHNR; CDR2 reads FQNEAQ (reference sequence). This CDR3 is CASSLKGGGSGNTIYF. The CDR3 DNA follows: TGTGCCAGCAGCCTTAAAGGGGGTGGCTCTGGAAACACCATATATTTT. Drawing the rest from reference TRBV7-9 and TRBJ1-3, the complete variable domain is DTGVSQNPRHKITKRGQNVTFRCDPISEHNRLYWYRQTLGQGPEFLTYFQNEAQLEKSRLLSDRFSAERPKGSFSTLEIQRTEQGDSAMYLCASSLKGGGSGNTIYFGEGSWLTVV.